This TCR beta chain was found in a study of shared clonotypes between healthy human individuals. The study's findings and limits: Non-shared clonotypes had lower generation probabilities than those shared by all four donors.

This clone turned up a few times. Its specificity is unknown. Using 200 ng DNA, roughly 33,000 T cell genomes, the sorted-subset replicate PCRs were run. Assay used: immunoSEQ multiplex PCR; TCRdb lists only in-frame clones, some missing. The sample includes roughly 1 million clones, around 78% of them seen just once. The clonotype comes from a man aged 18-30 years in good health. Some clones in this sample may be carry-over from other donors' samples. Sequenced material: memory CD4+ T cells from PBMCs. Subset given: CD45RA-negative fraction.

In DNA form, the CDR3 reads TGCGCCAGCAGCCAAGGGTGGGCCCGGGACAGGGTATTTTTT. Protein: CASSQGWARDRVFF. The genes are TRBV4-1 and TRBJ1-4; TRBD1 matches 9 bases. J lost 17 bases, V lost 1 base, and 11 bases had no gene match. Germline V gene sequence: CDR1 MGHRA, CDR2 YSYEKL. The CDR3 consists of 14 residues.